The 8 T cell receptor beta chains reported below all come from one sample, sequenced in a study of CD8+ T cells in alopecia areata. The authors sorted pooled cutaneous lymph node cells using CD4, CD8alpha, NKG2D, NKG2ACE and other markers. In each case, RNA was isolated and then reverse transcribed into cDNA as the sequencing template. Clones were read by immunoSEQ multiplex PCR, and TCRdb kept only the in-frame ones, dropping some. Captured here are 270,000 or so clones, none seen once; the top ten comprise 1.2%. The sequenced sample consisted of CD4+ T cells sorted from a lymph node. These receptors all stem from a C3H/HeJ mouse with alopecia areata. This line is of MHC haplotype H2-k.

Concerning this clone itself: All gene names here are mouse names. The missing CDR3 end, 4 residues past where the read stops, is filled in from the germline J gene. J is TRBJ1-1 and V is TRBV13-1, with 7 positions matching TRBD1. Germline-derived CDR1 and CDR2 are NSHNY and SYGAGN. The CDR3 runs 15 residues. V shed 3 bases and J 0 bases; nucleotides not matched to a gene: 5. The DNA read from the CDR3 is TGTGCCAGCAGTGTCAGTGACAGGGCAAACACA. Encoded protein: CASSVSDRANT. The CDR3 as a whole reads CASSVSDRANTEVFF.

In the case of this clone: Mouse germline and gene names are used. The missing CDR3 end, 4 residues past where the read stops, is filled in from the germline J gene. V and J are TRBV1 and TRBJ1-1, with 9 bases aligning to TRBD1. Germline CDR1 reads NSQYPW; CDR2 reads LRSPGD (reference sequence). With 1 base clipped from V and 4 bases from J, the junction kept 1 base outside the gene matches. The CDR3 loop spans 14 amino acids. The CDR3 here is CTCSAGDRATEVFF. The covered CDR3 bases are TGCACCTGCAGTGCAGGGGACAGGGCCACA.

Points on this clone: Gene names are mouse gene names. The observed sequence ends 4 residues before the CDR3 terminus, with the missing tail filled in from the germline J gene. Other DNA sequences in this sample translate to the same CDR3. The V and J genes are TRBV1 and TRBJ2-1; 8 nucleotides agree with TRBD2. Germline lookup yields CDR1 NSQYPW and CDR2 LRSPGD (reference sequence). The CDR3 covers 15 residues. V lost 1 base and J lost 4; bases outside the gene matches: 3. This CDR3 reads CTCSAGLGSYAEQFF. The covered CDR3 bases are TGCACCTGCAGTGCAGGACTGGGGTCATATGCT.

On this clone: Mouse names are used for the genes. The read ends 4 residues early relative to the CDR3; the germline J gene fills the gap. The chain links TRBV19 to TRBJ2-1, with a tentative D call TRBD1 (6 bases). Germline V CDR1 and CDR2: FNHDT, SITEND (reference sequence). Trimming pared 4 bases from V and 2 bases from J, leaving 10 bases between. CDR3 length: 14 amino acids. CDR3 region: CASSPTGYYAEQFF. CDR3 DNA (partial): TGTGCCAGCAGTCCCACAGGGTACTATGCT. Full variable domain (remainder filled in from reference TRBV19 and TRBJ2-1): GGIITQTPKFLIGQEGQKLTLKCQQNFNHDTMYWYRQDSGKGLRLIYYSITENDLQKGDLSEGYDASREKKSSFSLTVTSAQKNEMAVFLCASSPTGYYAEQFFGPGTRLTVL.

This clone showed up just a few times. Genes and germline come from the mouse. The read finishes 4 residues shy of the CDR3 end, and the germline J gene is used to complete it. V usage is TRBV19 and J usage is TRBJ1-2, with 7 bases that match TRBD1. V trimming: 2 bases; J trimming: 4 bases; junction bases outside the gene matches: 2. This CDR3 spans 13 amino acids. Per the germline V gene, CDR1 is FNHDT and CDR2 is SITEND (reference sequence). The CDR3 spells CASSMQGVSDYTF. The CDR3 DNA, read in part, is TGTGCCAGCAGTATGCAGGGGGTCTCC.

This clone has more than one count but fewer than ten. All gene names here are mouse names. The CDR3 extends 4 residues past the end of the read, so its final part is completed from the germline J gene. The chain carries TRBV31 and TRBJ1-2; 10 nucleotides agree with TRBD1. J lost 4 bases, V lost 1 base, and 3 bases had no gene match. CDR1 is GKSSPN, CDR2 SITVG, per germline. CDR3 length: 14 amino acids. This CDR3 is CAWSRQGAASDYTF. The covered CDR3 bases are TGTGCCTGGAGTCGACAGGGGGCGGCCTCC.

This clone was seen only a few times. Gene names and germline match the mouse. The read ends 4 residues early relative to the CDR3; the germline J gene fills the gap. The V call is TRBV5, the J call TRBJ2-5; D possibly corresponds to TRBD1 (6 bases). V dropped 2 bases and J dropped 3 bases, with 9 bases sitting between them. Germline CDR1 is LGHNA and CDR2 is YNLKQL (reference sequence). CDR3 length: 14 residues. This chain's CDR3 is CASSQRGQQDTQYF. The sequenced part of the CDR3 DNA is TGTGCCAGCAGCCAAAGGGGACAACAAGAC.

This clone was detected a few times. Mouse gene names apply. Read data end 4 residues before the CDR3 end; the end is taken from the germline J gene. The chain uses TRBV17 and TRBJ1-1; possible D gene TRBD1, 6 bases. There are 13 residues in the CDR3. Germline V gives CDR1 MNHDT, CDR2 YYDKIL. The CDR3 loop reads CASSRPQGKEVFF. The part of the CDR3 DNA that was read is TGTGCTAGCAGTAGACCCCAGGGGAAA.